This T cell receptor beta chain originates from a study of OX40 agonist ivuxolimab in advanced cancers. As for the study in general: Among those treated, three patients had partial responses, one with hepatocellular carcinoma and two with cutaneous melanoma. Study observations and caveats: Expanded clones tended on average to be more numerous among CD8+ T cells than CD4+.

CDR1 is SGHDT and CDR2 is YYEEEE in the germline V gene. This CDR3 region has 14 residues. The germline V and J ends were trimmed by 5 bases and 1 base, with 13 bases remaining between them. A history of autoimmune disease or systemic immunosuppression excluded patients. Notes on this clone: The target antigen is unknown.

Sequencing used immunoSEQ multiplex PCR; TCRdb keeps in-frame clones, though not all of them. This table has approximately 61,000 clones, about 91% appearing once. The specimen was CD4+ or CD8+ T cells sorted from blood, collected in a trial of the OX40 agonist ivuxolimab. V usage is TRBV5-6 and J usage is TRBJ2-7; D ambiguous. This receptor was obtained from an adult with an advanced solid tumor such as melanoma, head and neck, liver or kidney cancer. The CDR3, as DNA: TGTGCCAGCAGACGGACGGCGATGTCCTACGAGCAGTACTTC. Protein product: CASRRTAMSYEQYF.